This TCR beta chain was obtained from a study of blood T cell repertoires in COVID-19. Participants were aged roughly 18 to 90 years from more than 20 US areas. Donors were grouped by their self-reported clinical history. Cohort 3 recovery required two negative PCRs, clearance, or symptom resolution. As processed by the authors: Estimation of nucleated cell counts relied on the amplification of reference gene primers. The protocol was immunoSEQ multiplex PCR, while the TCRdb copy is restricted to in-frame clones and leaves out a portion. That table gives V, J and clone size, and the DNA gave D and trimming. Counted here are some 380,000 clones, around 87% occurring once; the ten biggest clones make up under 1.5%. This sequence originates from a man aged 25-40 years who had recovered from COVID-19. Sequencing was performed on PBMCs or T cells enriched from blood (not recorded which).

Here the CDR3 DNA reads TGTGCCAGCACTCGGATGGGCGCAGAAGCTTTCTTT. Amino acid sequence: CASTRMGAEAFF. The V and J genes are TRBV12-3 or TRBV12-4 and TRBJ1-1; D not resolved. CDR3 length: 12 residues. Trimming cost V 7 bases and J 8 bases, with 14 bases left between them.